This passage covers 7 T cell receptor beta chains from one sample sequenced in a study of shared clonotypes between healthy human individuals (dated by TCRdb to about 2020). Libraries were constructed by the immunoSEQ multiplex PCR assay. Here the immuneACCESS table is served through TCRdb, limited to in-frame sequences with V and J called. Missing clones are a known gap in these copies; in checked studies unresolved V genes cover under half, and the rest lacks a known reason. This sample has 2 million to 2.5 million clones in its table, and more than 90% of those were observed once. The ten most abundant clones make up around 0.13% of the sample. Sequencing input: naive CD4+ T cells sorted from blood. According to the study, the label for this sample's cell subset or site signals: CD45RA+ positively selected. The receptors stem from a man aged 18 to 29 in good health.

The CDR3 here is CASSFQGNSPLHF. The CDR3 region has the DNA TGTGCCAGCAGTTTTCAGGGTAATTCACCCCTCCACTTT. This chain links TRBV28 with TRBJ1-6, with a possible D match to TRBD1 (5 bases). The CDR3 covers 13 residues. The V gene's germline CDR1 is MDHEN and CDR2 SYDVKM. V gave up 3 bases and J gave up 6 bases, with 6 bases separating them.

V usage is TRBV9 and J usage is TRBJ2-7; a weak D match, TRBD2 (5 bases). Between the trimmed V and J ends, which lost 0 bases and 3 bases, there was a span of 16 bases. The germline V gene has CDR1 SGDLS and CDR2 YYNGEE. The CDR3 totals 16 residues. CDR3 bases: TGTGCCAGCAGCGTAGGTTCCCGGGGTAGATTCTACGAGCAGTACTTC. This encodes CASSVGSRGRFYEQYF.

The chain joins TRBV28 to TRBJ2-1, with TRBD2 identical over 9 bases. J was trimmed by 7 bases and V by 8 bases; bases with no gene match: 12. CDR1 and CDR2 from the germline V gene are MDHEN and SYDVKM. This CDR3 is built from 15 residues. The CDR3 reads CASQVAGATGNEQFF. For the CDR3, the DNA is TGTGCCAGCCAGGTAGCGGGGGCCACAGGGAATGAGCAGTTCTTC.

The chain couples TRBV4-1 to TRBJ2-3, with D perhaps TRBD2 (6 bases). Germline values: CDR1 MGHRA, CDR2 YSYEKL. V was shortened by 4 bases and J by 2 bases, with 13 bases between the two germline ends. The CDR3 spans 15 residues. CDR3 residues: CASSPGDGNTDTQYF. CDR3 nucleotide sequence: TGCGCCAGCAGCCCGGGGGACGGAAACACAGATACGCAGTATTTT.

The chain uses TRBV7-3 and TRBJ2-1, with 8 bases fitting TRBD1. The CDR3 runs to 15 residues. Germline V gene sequence: CDR1 SGHTA, CDR2 FQGTGA. V shed 3 bases, J shed 6 bases, and the junction held 7 bases outside the gene matches. For the CDR3, the DNA is TGTGCCAGCAGCTTGGTGACAGGGGTCTTCAATGAGCAGTTCTTC. Amino acid sequence: CASSLVTGVFNEQFF.

This chain joins TRBV19 and TRBJ2-6; 13 positions agree with TRBD2. CDR1 LNHDA and CDR2 SQIVND come from the germline V gene (reference sequence). Unmatched junction bases numbered 1, after V lost 2 bases and J lost 0 bases. The CDR3 spans 18 residues. CDR3 in amino acids: CASSITSGRASGANVLTF. CDR3 bases: TGTGCCAGTAGTATAACTAGCGGGAGGGCCTCTGGGGCCAACGTCCTGACTTTC.

The chain's CDR3 is CASQTGTGVLGGYTF. The CDR3 DNA is TGTGCCAGTCAAACCGGGACAGGGGTTCTGGGTGGCTACACCTTC. This chain connects TRBV19 to TRBJ1-2; 10 nucleotides line up with TRBD1. This CDR3 spans 15 amino acids. V was pared by 8 bases and J by 7 bases, with 13 bases of the junction left unmatched. From germline, CDR1 is LNHDA and CDR2 SQIVND (reference sequence). Using reference TRBV19 and TRBJ1-2 for the parts outside the CDR3, the full variable domain is DGGITQSPKYLFRKEGQNVTLSCEQNLNHDAMYWYRQDPGQGLRLIYYSQIVNDFQKGDIAEGYSVSREKKESFPLTVTSAQKNPTAFYLCASQTGTGVLGGYTFGSGTRLTVV.